The 29 T cell receptor beta chains presented below share a single source sample, sequenced in a study of cytomegalovirus exposure and HLA in healthy donors. The PCR ran on 60 Vbeta and 13 Jbeta primers. Measured with immunoSEQ multiplex PCR; TCRdb has only the in-frame clones, and not every one. The sample consists of fewer than 200,000 clones, around a tenth of them appearing once. The specimen was PBMCs. The receptors derive from a young woman in good health and CMV-seropositive.

A few counts support this clone. J is TRBJ1-5 and V is TRBV18; TRBD1 agrees at 7 bases. CDR1 is KGHSH, CDR2 LQKENI, per germline. With 3 bases clipped from V and 7 bases from J, the junction kept 6 bases outside the gene matches. The CDR3 runs to 14 residues. The CDR3 protein is CASSPDRVTQPQHF. CDR3 DNA: TGTGCCAGCTCACCTGACAGGGTGACACAGCCCCAGCATTTT.

This clone was counted between two and nine times. The CDR3 DNA sequence: TGTGCCAGCAGTTTCAGACTAGCGGGATCCTACGAGCAGTACTTC. Translating gives CASSFRLAGSYEQYF. The V gene is TRBV27, the J gene TRBJ2-7, with 11 nucleotides matching TRBD2. The ends lost 3 bases at V and 1 base at J; junction bases unmatched: 2. The CDR3 length is 15 residues. Germline CDR1 and CDR2: MNHEY and SMNVEV (reference sequence).

This clone was detected a few times. The V gene is TRBV2, the J gene TRBJ2-7; TRBD2 agrees at 12 bases. Germline V gene sequence: CDR1 SNHLY, CDR2 FYNNEI. Trimming took 7 bases from V and 6 from J; bases not matched to a gene: 10. There are 15 residues in the CDR3. The CDR3 DNA is TGTGCCAGCACTACAGGACTAGCGGGAAATAGCGAGCAGTACTTC. It translates to CASTTGLAGNSEQYF. Variable domain in full (rest from reference TRBV2 and TRBJ2-7): EPEVTQTPSHQVTQMGQEVILRCVPISNHLYFYWYRQILGQKVEFLVSFYNNEISEKSEIFDDQFSVERPDGSNFTLKIRSTKLEDSAMYFCASTTGLAGNSEQYFGPGTRLTVT.

The rearrangement links TRBV29-1 to TRBJ1-3; 12 bases map to TRBD1. V lost 3 bases to trimming and J lost 8 bases; unmatched junction nucleotides: 5. CDR3 length equals 14 residues. Germline V gene sequence: CDR1 SQVTM, CDR2 ANQGSEA. The CDR3 sequence: CSVEGQGASDTIYF. CDR3 bases: TGCAGCGTTGAGGGACAGGGGGCTTCTGACACCATATATTTT.

V is TRBV5-1 and J is TRBJ2-5, with 11 bases aligning to TRBD2. The CDR3 totals 15 residues. Germline V gives CDR1 SGHRS, CDR2 YFSETQ. Germline trimming cut 4 bases from V and 2 bases from J; bases unmatched to any gene: 4. Here the CDR3 reads CASSALAGGQETQYF. The CDR3 bases are TGCGCCAGCAGCGCATTAGCGGGAGGGCAAGAGACCCAGTACTTC.

Comments on this clone: This same CDR3 is encoded by further DNA sequences in the sample. CDR3: CASSRYGLSTTGELFF. Here the CDR3 DNA reads TGCGCCAGCAGCCGCTACGGACTATCCACCACCGGGGAGCTGTTTTTT. The V gene is TRBV5-1, the J gene TRBJ2-2, with D possibly TRBD2 on 6 matching bases. The CDR3 sequence is 16 residues long. V was shortened by 4 bases and J by 4 bases, with 17 bases between the two germline ends. Germline values: CDR1 SGHRS, CDR2 YFSETQ.

The chain links TRBV5-1 to TRBJ2-6, with TRBD2 matching over 8 bases. With V trimmed by 1 base and J by 4 bases, 10 bases remained unmatched. This CDR3 has 18 residues. Germline CDR1 SGHRS, CDR2 YFSETQ. The CDR3 DNA follows: TGCGCCAGCAGCTTGACAGCGGGAGCGTCACGGGGGGCCAACGTCCTGACTTTC. Its translation is CASSLTAGASRGANVLTF.

This chain connects TRBV7-6 to TRBJ1-4; D uncertain. The V and J ends lost 10 bases and 3 bases respectively, with 9 bases between them. Germline CDR1 SGHVS, CDR2 FNYEAQ. CDR3 size: 12 residues. The CDR3 loop reads CATRMPNEKLFF. CDR3 DNA sequence: TGTGCCACGAGGATGCCTAATGAAAAACTGTTTTTT.

This rearrangement joins TRBV9 to TRBJ2-7, with TRBD2 matching 8 bases. The V gene's germline CDR1 is SGDLS and CDR2 YYNGEE. V trimming: 4 bases; J trimming: 2 bases; junction bases outside the gene matches: 14. The CDR3 runs to 17 residues. The CDR3 nucleotides are TGTGCCAGCAGCCCCACCGGGGGGGGACTCTCGACCTACGAGCAGTACTTC. Translated: CASSPTGGGLSTYEQYF.

This clone was detected only a few times. The chain has TRBV11-2 and TRBJ1-1; D remains unclear. V gave up 1 base and J gave up 2 bases, with 11 bases separating them. The germline V gene has CDR1 SGHAT and CDR2 FQNNGV. The CDR3 has 15 amino acids. The CDR3 DNA follows: TGTGCCAGCAGCTTAGTAGCGGGTCTTAACACTGAAGCTTTCTTT. Translated, it gives CASSLVAGLNTEAFF.

V and J are TRBV5-4 and TRBJ2-3, with D possibly matching TRBD2 (7 bases). Germline V gene lookup returns CDR1 SGHNT and CDR2 YYREEE (reference sequence). The V gene lost 4 bases and the J gene lost 3 bases, with 15 bases spanning the gap. The CDR3 has 15 residues. CDR3 in amino acids: CASSPAGAGTDTQYF. The CDR3 region has the DNA TGTGCCAGCAGCCCCGCGGGGGCGGGGACAGATACGCAGTATTTT.

In this sample, this clone turned up a few times. This chain connects TRBV30 to TRBJ1-2, with 7 bases that match TRBD1. Germline assignment: CDR1 GTSNPN and CDR2 SVGIG (reference sequence). The CDR3 totals 14 residues. V lost 7 bases to trimming and J lost 3 bases; unmatched junction nucleotides: 11. The CDR3 bases are TGTGCCTCTACCCTTACAGGACAGGACTATGGCTACACCTTC. Its protein product is CASTLTGQDYGYTF.

The CDR3 here is CASSPKGSHQPQHF. CDR3 DNA sequence: TGTGCCAGCAGTCCCAAGGGGTCCCATCAGCCCCAGCATTTT. The chain links TRBV7-9 to TRBJ1-5; D is perhaps TRBD1 (5 bases). The CDR3 contains 14 residues. CDR1 and CDR2 (germline): SEHNR, FQNEAQ (reference sequence). Trimming shortened V by 6 bases and J by 5 bases, and 14 bases separated the two germline ends.

A note on this clone: In the same sample, other DNA sequences code for this CDR3. CDR3 region: CSVRQLEAFF. The CDR3 nucleotides are TGCAGCGTTAGACAGCTTGAAGCTTTCTTT. This chain uses TRBV29-1 with TRBJ1-1; tentatively, D is TRBD1 (5 bases). CDR1 is SQVTM and CDR2 is ANQGSEA in the germline V gene. This CDR3 contains 10 residues. V gave up 5 bases and J gave up 7 bases, with 8 bases separating them.

This clone has a handful of counts. The genes are TRBV9 and TRBJ1-2; no firm D call. V shed 0 bases and J shed 5 bases, with 8 bases lying between them. This CDR3 spans 13 amino acids. Germline CDR1 is SGDLS and CDR2 is YYNGEE. The CDR3 region has the DNA TGTGCCAGCAGCGTAGGAGAGCTTTATGGCTACACCTTC. Translating gives CASSVGELYGYTF. The full variable domain, with the rest looked up from reference TRBV9 and TRBJ1-2, is DSGVTQTPKHLITATGQRVTLRCSPRSGDLSVYWYQQSLDQGLQFLIQYYNGEERAKGNILERFSAQQFPDLHSELNLSSLELGDSALYFCASSVGELYGYTFGSGTRLTVV.

This clone was counted a few times. The chain uses TRBV7-2 and TRBJ1-1; D is uncertain. V lost 6 bases, J lost 1 base, and 12 bases lay in between. CDR1 and CDR2 (germline): SGHTA, FQGNSA. This CDR3 spans 14 amino acids. The CDR3 DNA follows: TGTGCCAGCAGACACAGCGGCGCGAACACTGAAGCTTTCTTT. Translating it yields CASRHSGANTEAFF.

This clone was counted between two and nine times. The chain carries TRBV27 and TRBJ2-1; the match to TRBD2 covers 8 bases. CDR1 is MNHEY, CDR2 SMNVEV, per germline (reference sequence). This CDR3 has 16 residues. Trimming cost V 6 bases and J 2 bases; bases outside gene matches: 9. CDR3 protein: CASSRPGGRPYNEQFF. CDR3 bases: TGTGCCAGCAGCCGACCGGGCGGGAGGCCCTACAATGAGCAGTTCTTC.

This clone was observed a handful of times. The chain couples TRBV5-1 to TRBJ1-4, with 9 bases aligning to TRBD1. Germline lookup yields CDR1 SGHRS and CDR2 YFSETQ. After removal of 4 bases from V and 5 bases from J, the junction contained 6 bases not matched to a gene. This CDR3 is 15 amino acids long. CDR3 in amino acids: CASSPQGQGNEKLFF. The CDR3 coding sequence is TGCGCCAGCAGCCCCCAGGGACAGGGAAATGAAAAACTGTTTTTT.

The rearrangement joins TRBV5-1 to TRBJ1-4; 10 bases agree with TRBD1. CDR1 is SGHRS and CDR2 is YFSETQ in the germline V gene. CDR3 length: 15 amino acids. Trimming cost V 3 bases and J 8 bases; bases outside gene matches: 7. Here the CDR3 DNA reads TGCGCCAGCAGCTGGGGGACAGGGGATGGAGAAAAACTGTTTTTT. This translates into CASSWGTGDGEKLFF.

The J gene is TRBJ1-2, the V gene TRBV11-2; tentative D call: TRBD1 (5 bases). Germline V lookup: CDR1 SGHAT, CDR2 FQNNGV. V gave up 2 bases and J gave up 4 bases, with 14 bases separating them. The CDR3 covers 15 residues. The CDR3 bases are TGTGCCAGCAGCTTATTCACAGGAGAATTCTATGGCTACACCTTC. Translation: CASSLFTGEFYGYTF.

The V call is TRBV18, the J call TRBJ2-3, with D hard to call. Trimming removed 6 bases from V and 2 bases from J, with 9 bases in between. Germline CDR1 is KGHSH and CDR2 is LQKENI. The CDR3 covers 13 residues. The CDR3 nucleotides are TGTGCCAGCTCGCGAGTGCCCACAGATACGCAGTATTTT. Encoded protein: CASSRVPTDTQYF.

This clone was seen a few times. This chain uses TRBV28 with TRBJ2-1; D not resolved. The germline V gene has CDR1 MDHEN and CDR2 SYDVKM. V dropped 3 bases and J dropped 8 bases, with 17 bases sitting between them. CDR3 length: 15 amino acids. CDR3 coding DNA: TGTGCCAGCAGTTTGGGCGAATTAAGAGCCGATGAGCAGTTCTTC. Protein sequence: CASSLGELRADEQFF.

This clone was found a few times. The rearrangement joins TRBV10-1 to TRBJ2-7; possibly TRBD2 for D (5 bases). The V gene's germline CDR1 is WNHNN and CDR2 SYGVQD (reference sequence). This CDR3 spans 15 amino acids. Trimming left V 0 bases short and J 3 bases short, with 12 bases between. CDR3: CASSESPGRNYEQYF. The CDR3 DNA follows: TGCGCCAGCAGTGAGTCCCCGGGAAGGAACTACGAGCAGTACTTC.

The genes are TRBV27 and TRBJ2-5; 11 bases fit TRBD1. The end of the DNA aligns better with TRBJ2-7, so the J call may be wrong. The CDR3 is 15 residues long. Germline CDR1 MNHEY, CDR2 SMNVEV (reference sequence). The CDR3 DNA reads as TGTGCCAGCAGTCCCTTGGACAGGGGGCTTACCGAGCAGTACTTC. Encoded protein: CASSPLDRGLTEQYF.

This clone was detected only a few times. The rearrangement links TRBV7-9 to TRBJ2-7; D unresolved. The CDR3 covers 14 residues. V lost 0 bases and J lost 6, with 12 bases in between. Germline CDR1 and CDR2: SEHNR and FQNEAQ (reference sequence). The CDR3 bases are TGTGCCAGCAGCTTAGCCCTCGATACTGGCGAGCAGTACTTC. Protein product: CASSLALDTGEQYF. Combining the CDR3 with reference TRBV7-9 and TRBJ2-7 gives the whole variable domain DTGVSQNPRHKITKRGQNVTFRCDPISEHNRLYWYRQTLGQGPEFLTYFQNEAQLEKSRLLSDRFSAERPKGSFSTLEIQRTEQGDSAMYLCASSLALDTGEQYFGPGTRLTVT.

This clone occurred once. The J gene is TRBJ2-5, the V gene TRBV7-2, with D uncertain. Trimming cost V 2 bases and J 2 bases, with 9 bases left between them. The CDR3 runs 14 residues. Per germline, CDR1 SGHTA and CDR2 FQGNSA. CDR3 protein: CASSLTPLQETQYF. The DNA of the CDR3 is TGTGCCAGCAGCTTAACTCCCCTGCAAGAGACCCAGTACTTC.

The chain has TRBV7-2 and TRBJ1-3; TRBD1 aligns across 9 bases. Germline CDR1 reads SGHTA; CDR2 reads FQGNSA. J gave up 3 bases and V 3 bases, and 3 bases lay outside the gene matches. The CDR3 contains 15 residues. CDR3 region: CASSLGTGYGNTIYF. CDR3 DNA sequence: TGTGCCAGCAGCTTGGGGACAGGGTATGGAAACACCATATATTTT.

This clone was counted only a few times. V is TRBV5-4 and J is TRBJ2-7; 8 nucleotides match TRBD2. Germline V gene sequence: CDR1 SGHNT, CDR2 YYREEE (reference sequence). Trimming cost V 7 bases and J 4 bases; bases outside gene matches: 7. The CDR3 extends over 13 amino acids. The CDR3 region has the DNA TGTGCCAGCGCAAATCGGGAGGGGTACGAGCAGTACTTC. Translation gives CASANREGYEQYF.

V usage is TRBV7-8 and J usage is TRBJ2-7, with 8 bases aligning to TRBD2. Trimming took 2 bases from V and 4 from J; bases not matched to a gene: 7. Germline loops: CDR1 SGHVS, CDR2 FQNEAQ. The CDR3 is 15 amino acids. DNA of the CDR3: TGTGCCAGCAGCTTAACCGGGAGGGATCGATACGAGCAGTACTTC. Translated, it gives CASSLTGRDRYEQYF.